The table lists the clone carrying this T cell receptor (beta chain) with a count of one. Looked up from germline, CDR1 is DFQATT and CDR2 is SNEGSKA (reference sequence). The CDR3 spans 12 residues. The sample originates from a study of T cells in Graves' hyperthyroidism and ophthalmopathy. Amplified TCR beta CDR3 regions came from RNA transcripts. The HTBI primer set was used in a first-round RT-PCR of the TCR CDR3. Each CDR3 protein is one row after TCRdb ran MiXCR on the multiplex PCR reads. This table holds more than 500,000 distinct CDR3 sequences, around 43% found once. Sequencing was done on a sample of peripheral blood or thyroid tissue (not recorded which). The origin of this receptor is an adult woman with Graves' disease, either hyperthyroidism or ophthalmopathy (not recorded which). V gene TRBV20-1 combines with J gene TRBJ2-5; D perhaps matches TRBD1 (8 bases). The better agreement between TRBJ2-7 and the DNA end casts doubt on the J call. CDR3 in amino acids: CSAHRGGNEQYF. Written as DNA, the CDR3 is TGCAGTGCCCACAGGGGGGGCAACGAGCAGTACTTC.